The T cell receptor (beta chain) under discussion was sequenced for a study of PD-1 blockade in classical Hodgkin lymphoma. About the research overall: Patients had nivolumab dosed at 3 mg/kg, delivered intravenously every 2 weeks. General study results and limits: The CD4+ diversity rise by C4D1 was clearest in complete responders. Complete responders' baseline diversity resembled that of newly diagnosed patients. Newly diagnosed patients reportedly had lower baseline TCR diversity than healthy donors.

Turning to this clone: Its antigen is as yet unknown.

Profiled with immunoSEQ multiplex PCR; TCRdb holds only in-frame clones, not every one. The repertoire includes about 39,000 clones, 88% of them detected once, and over 8% sits in the top ten. Every patient relapsed after autologous stem cell transplantation, and brentuximab vedotin exposure varied. This receptor was obtained from a human donor with classical Hodgkin lymphoma. This specimen was peripheral blood mononuclear cells (PBMCs), taken at baseline.

The CDR3 region has the DNA TGCAGCGTTAACAGGGTTTCCGGGACTAGCAGCCGGGATGAGCAGTTCTTC. Its protein product is CSVNRVSGTSSRDEQFF. The chain joins TRBV29-1 to TRBJ2-1, with 9 positions matching TRBD2. J was trimmed by 8 bases and V by 5 bases; bases with no gene match: 19. The length of the CDR3 is 17 residues. Germline V gene sequence: CDR1 SQVTM, CDR2 ANQGSEA.